This T cell receptor (beta chain) came from a study of blood T cell repertoires in COVID-19. There are 15 residues in the CDR3. The V segment lost 8 bases and the J segment 4 bases; nucleotides outside the gene matches: 11. The V gene's germline CDR1 is MNHEY and CDR2 SMNVEV (reference sequence). Authors' methods: Scientists estimated how many nucleated cells there were by amplifying reference gene primers. Repertoires were generated with immunoSEQ multiplex PCR, while TCRdb's copy carries only in-frame clones and drops some. V, J and clone size were drawn from that table, and D and trimming were deduced from the DNA. This table holds about 260,000 clones, approximately 80% found once.

The sequence was obtained from an elderly woman with acute or convalescent COVID-19. The chain couples TRBV27 to TRBJ1-2; 9 positions match TRBD1. Sequencing was carried out using peripheral blood. For the CDR3, the DNA is TGTGCCAGCTATCTCCCTAAGGGACAGGGCTATGGCTACACCTTC. The encoded protein is CASYLPKGQGYGYTF.